These 10 T cell receptor beta chains came from one sample sequenced in a study of blood T cell repertoires in COVID-19. TCRdb's copy holds only in-frame clones and misses some; the assay was immunoSEQ multiplex PCR. In the table there are 200,000 to 250,000 clones, roughly 87% of which are singletons. Sequenced sample: PBMCs or T cells enriched from blood (not recorded which). The receptors shown here come from a man aged 25 to 40 in a cohort exposed to, infected with or recovered from COVID-19 (not recorded which).

V and J are TRBV6-5 and TRBJ2-7, with D possibly matching TRBD2 (6 bases). CDR3 length equals 13 residues. Trimming removed 5 bases at V and 6 bases at J, with 14 bases between. Germline V CDR1 and CDR2: MNHEY, SVGAGI. The CDR3 DNA reads TGTGCCAGCAGTCTACCCCCGGGACTCGAGCAGTACTTC. Translation gives CASSLPPGLEQYF.

The chain recombines TRBV6-5 with TRBJ1-3, with 7 positions matching TRBD1. Germline loops: CDR1 MNHEY, CDR2 SVGAGI. J gave up 9 bases and V 6 bases, and 14 bases lay outside the gene matches. The CDR3 has 15 amino acids. The CDR3 DNA reads TGTGCCAGCAGCCGAGGACAGGACCCACGGGTCACCATATATTTT. Protein sequence: CASSRGQDPRVTIYF.

Only one count was recorded for this clone. The same CDR3 is also encoded by other DNA sequences in this sample. The rearrangement uses TRBV6-5 and TRBJ2-7; 12 bases are a match to TRBD2. Germline CDR1 is MNHEY and CDR2 is SVGAGI. The CDR3 runs to 15 residues. V was pared by 4 bases and J by 2 bases, with 3 bases of the junction left unmatched. The CDR3 spells CASSLTSGGTYEQYF. Written as DNA, the CDR3 is TGTGCCAGCAGTTTGACTAGCGGGGGAACCTACGAGCAGTACTTC.

This rearrangement joins TRBV6-5 to TRBJ2-1, with 9 bases identical to TRBD1. Germline loops: CDR1 MNHEY, CDR2 SVGAGI. There are 15 residues in the CDR3. Trimming cost V 2 bases and J 8 bases; bases outside gene matches: 7. CDR3 nucleotide sequence: TGTGCCAGCAGTTACGAGGGGACAGGGAGGTATGAGCAGTTCTTC. It translates to CASSYEGTGRYEQFF.

The V gene is TRBV11-1, the J gene TRBJ2-2; TRBD2 matches 10 bases. Germline values: CDR1 SGHAT, CDR2 FQDESV (reference sequence). The CDR3 sequence is 16 residues long. Trimming at V came to 7 bases and at J to 0 bases, leaving 5 bases not matched to a gene. This CDR3 is CASTSLAGTNTGELFF. The CDR3 DNA reads TGTGCCAGCACGTCACTAGCGGGGACGAACACCGGGGAGCTGTTTTTT.

The V gene is TRBV9, the J gene TRBJ2-5; TRBD2 might be the D (5 bases). V lost 5 bases and J 2 bases, leaving 13 bases between the germline ends. The CDR3 length is 14 residues. The V gene's germline CDR1 is SGDLS and CDR2 YYNGEE. The CDR3 protein is CASSRGIAQETQYF. For the CDR3, the DNA is TGTGCCAGCAGTCGAGGGATTGCGCAAGAGACCCAGTACTTC.

The chain uses TRBV11-2 and TRBJ1-2; 7 bases fit TRBD1. V dropped 4 bases and J dropped 7; count of bases not matched to a gene: 12. This CDR3 has 15 amino acids. Looked up from germline, CDR1 is SGHAT and CDR2 is FQNNGV. CDR3 loop: CASSSIQGEKTGYTF. Here the CDR3 DNA reads TGTGCCAGCAGCTCCATCCAGGGGGAGAAAACTGGCTACACCTTC.

This chain connects TRBV7-9 to TRBJ2-4; 9 bases fit TRBD2. Unmatched junction bases numbered 7, after V lost 4 bases and J lost 0 bases. Germline V CDR1 and CDR2: SEHNR, FQNEAQ (reference sequence). The length of the CDR3 is 17 residues. This CDR3 reads CASSSGLAGLAKNIQYF. DNA for the CDR3: TGTGCCAGCAGCTCGGGCCTAGCGGGGTTAGCCAAAAACATTCAGTACTTC.

The chain has TRBV27 and TRBJ1-1, with D tentatively TRBD1 (6 bases). The CDR3 has 13 amino acids. V lost 4 bases and J lost 3, with 9 bases in between. The germline V gene encodes CDR1 MNHEY and CDR2 SMNVEV (reference sequence). The CDR3 spells CASSSEGDTEAFF. The CDR3 nucleotides read TGTGCCAGCAGTTCAGAGGGGGACACTGAAGCTTTCTTT.

CDR3 sequence: CASSSAGDNEQFF. CDR3 DNA sequence: TGTGCCAGCAGTTCCGCAGGGGACAATGAGCAGTTCTTC. The chain combines TRBV28 with TRBJ2-1, with D possibly TRBD1 on 6 matching bases. This CDR3 is built from 13 residues. CDR1 MDHEN and CDR2 SYDVKM come from the germline V gene. V lost 4 bases and J 5 bases, leaving 9 bases between the germline ends. The full variable domain, its missing parts supplied by reference TRBV28 and TRBJ2-1, is DVKVTQSSRYLVKRTGEKVFLECVQDMDHENMFWYRQDPGLGLRLIYFSYDVKMKEKGDIPEGYSVSREKKERFSLILESASTNQTSMYLCASSSAGDNEQFFGPGTRLTVL.